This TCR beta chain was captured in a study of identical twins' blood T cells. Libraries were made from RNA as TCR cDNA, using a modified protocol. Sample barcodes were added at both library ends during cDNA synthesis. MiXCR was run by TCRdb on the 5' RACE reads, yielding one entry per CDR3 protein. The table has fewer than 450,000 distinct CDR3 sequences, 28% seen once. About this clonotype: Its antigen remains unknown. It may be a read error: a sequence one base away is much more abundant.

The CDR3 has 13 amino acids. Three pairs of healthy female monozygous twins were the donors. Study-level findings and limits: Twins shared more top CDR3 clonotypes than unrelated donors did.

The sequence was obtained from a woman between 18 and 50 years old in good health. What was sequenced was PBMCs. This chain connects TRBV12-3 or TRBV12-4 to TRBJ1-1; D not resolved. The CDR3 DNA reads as TGTGCCGGCAGTTTGGAACTCAACACTGAAGCTTTCTTT. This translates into CAGSLELNTEAFF.